Sequencing of this TCR beta chain was carried out in a study of blood T cell repertoires in COVID-19. Study-wide background: Acute-phase and convalescent COVID-19 samples originated in the United States, Italy and Spain. T cells, B-cell-depleted T cells, or PBMCs provided the cDNA or gDNA that served as material.

In the study's own analysis: Amplification of reference gene primers was used by the study to estimate nucleated cell counts. Clones were sequenced by immunoSEQ multiplex PCR, and TCRdb holds only the in-frame ones, with some missing. V, J and clone size derive from that table, while D and trimming were established from the DNA sequence. Of 150,000 to 200,000 clones listed, approximately 87% are singletons. The germline CDR1 and CDR2 sequences are SGHRS and YFSETQ. Trimming removed 2 bases from V and 5 bases from J; junction bases left unmatched: 1. This CDR3 region has 14 residues. The rearrangement joins TRBV5-1 to TRBJ2-1; 10 bases line up with TRBD2. This TCR was recovered from a man between 18 and 29 years old with active or convalescent COVID-19. The sequenced sample was peripheral blood. For the CDR3, the DNA is TGCGCCAGCAGCTTTCTAGCGGGGGACAATGAGCAGTTCTTC. Translated, it gives CASSFLAGDNEQFF.